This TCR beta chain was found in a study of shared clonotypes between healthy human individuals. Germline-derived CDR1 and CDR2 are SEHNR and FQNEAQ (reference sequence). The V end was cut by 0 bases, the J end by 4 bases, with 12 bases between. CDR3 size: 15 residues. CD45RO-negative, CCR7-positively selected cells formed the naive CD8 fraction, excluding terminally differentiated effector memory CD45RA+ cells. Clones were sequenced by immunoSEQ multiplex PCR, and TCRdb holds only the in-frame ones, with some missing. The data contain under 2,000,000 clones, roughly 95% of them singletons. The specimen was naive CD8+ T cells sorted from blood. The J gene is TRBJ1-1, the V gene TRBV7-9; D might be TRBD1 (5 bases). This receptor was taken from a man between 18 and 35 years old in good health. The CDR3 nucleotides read TGTGCCAGCAGCTTAGCGTTATCAGGGAGCACTGAAGCTTTCTTT. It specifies CASSLALSGSTEAFF.